This TCR beta chain came from a study of response to subunit inactivated influenza vaccine. In this sample, this clonotype turned up many times. Trimming removed 0 bases from V and 5 bases from J; junction bases left unmatched: 4. The CDR3 spans 15 residues. In germline, CDR1 is KGHSH, CDR2 LQKENI. Each CDR3 protein gets one entry after TCRdb re-called the RT-PCR reads with MiXCR. The table shows some 180,000 distinct CDR3 sequences, with about 9% occurring only once. This TCR was recovered from a man aged 45-60 years who received an inactivated influenza vaccine. Sequencing was performed on non-naive T cells sorted from PBMCs, taken on the day of vaccination. The chain joins TRBV18 to TRBJ2-3; TRBD1 aligns across 8 bases. The CDR3 protein is CASSPPRGQGDTQYF. CDR3 bases: TGTGCCAGCTCACCACCCAGGGGGCAGGGAGATACGCAGTATTTT.